A single T cell receptor beta chain is shown here with its context. Its antigen is as yet unknown. The data are from a study of radiation and T cells in renal cell carcinoma. Study observations and caveats: In blood, top tumor clones expanded by 2 weeks, shrinking by 4.

The time point denotes: blood 2 weeks post-SBRT. Noted treatment: 15 Gy SBRT to primary tumor, nephrectomy 4 weeks later. The CDR3 sequence is 16 residues long. V dropped 6 bases and J dropped 6; count of bases not matched to a gene: 12. Looked up from germline, CDR1 is SGDLS and CDR2 is YYNGEE. Only in-frame clones appear in the TCRdb table, and some are missing; sequencing was by immunoSEQ multiplex PCR. Counted here are some 120,000 clones, 80% to 90% occurring once; the ten biggest clones make up 1.9%. The clonotype comes from a woman aged 60-75 years with renal cell carcinoma. The starting material was blood, obtained from a patient whose treatment included radiotherapy and nephrectomy. The J gene is TRBJ2-3, the V gene TRBV9, with TRBD2 matching 11 bases. CDR3 loop: CASTFASGGPGDTQYF. Here the CDR3 DNA reads TGTGCCAGCACCTTTGCTAGCGGGGGGCCAGGTGATACGCAGTATTTT.